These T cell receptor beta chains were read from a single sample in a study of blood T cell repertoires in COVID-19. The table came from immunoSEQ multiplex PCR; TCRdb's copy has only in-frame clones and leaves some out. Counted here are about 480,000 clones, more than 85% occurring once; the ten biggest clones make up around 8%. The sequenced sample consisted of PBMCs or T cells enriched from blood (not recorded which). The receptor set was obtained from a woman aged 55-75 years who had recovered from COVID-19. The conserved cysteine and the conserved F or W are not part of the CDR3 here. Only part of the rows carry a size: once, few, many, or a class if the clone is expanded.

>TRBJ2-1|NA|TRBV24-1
ATSDFWDRGIGEQF
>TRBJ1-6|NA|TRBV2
ASSGQVHSPLH
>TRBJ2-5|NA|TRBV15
ATSRAGRGPAETQY
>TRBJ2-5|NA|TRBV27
ASSSPGGQETQY
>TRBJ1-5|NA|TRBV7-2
ASSLAKQQPQH
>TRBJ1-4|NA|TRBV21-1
ASNWGLSFEKLF
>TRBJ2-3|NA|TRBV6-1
ASRGQGVDTQY
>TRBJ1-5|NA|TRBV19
ASSLRGLGNQPQH
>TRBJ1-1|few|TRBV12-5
ASGPDTYTEAF
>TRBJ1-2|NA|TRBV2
ASGTGVNYGYT
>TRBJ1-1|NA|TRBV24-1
ATSELTGGLKVWNTEAF
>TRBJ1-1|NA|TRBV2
ASSRIETEAF
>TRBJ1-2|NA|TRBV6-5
ASSYSWGLGNT
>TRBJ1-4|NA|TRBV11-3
ASSLATAPNEKLF
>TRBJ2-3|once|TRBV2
ASTKAGAYTDTQY
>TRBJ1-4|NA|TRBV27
ASSLRGIGGNEKLF
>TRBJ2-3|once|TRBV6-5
ASSFTTARTDTQY
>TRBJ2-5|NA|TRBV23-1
PGLEGRYQETQY
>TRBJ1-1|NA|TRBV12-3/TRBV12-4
ASSGTPNTEAF
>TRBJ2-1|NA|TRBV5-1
ASSLGQGRIAGPSQF
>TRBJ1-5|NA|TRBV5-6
ASSRIDSSNQPQH
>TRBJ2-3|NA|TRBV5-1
ASSRGASGSDTQY
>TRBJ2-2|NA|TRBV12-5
ASGLVPDRDTGELF
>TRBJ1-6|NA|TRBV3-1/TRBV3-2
ASSLPGGAASH
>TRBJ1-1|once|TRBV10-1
ASSESGQGGTEAF
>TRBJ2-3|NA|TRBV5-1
ASRARTGGTEVDTQY
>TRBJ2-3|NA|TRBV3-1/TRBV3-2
ASSHKGSQY
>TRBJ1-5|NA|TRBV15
ATSRDRVDQPQH
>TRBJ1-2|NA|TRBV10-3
AISENGGYGYT
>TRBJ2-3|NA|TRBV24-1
ATSDFIGTGVNTQY
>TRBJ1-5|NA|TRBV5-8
ASSLGGQFNQPQH
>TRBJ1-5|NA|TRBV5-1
ASSFSGQFNQPQH
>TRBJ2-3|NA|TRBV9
ASSVGVHTDTQY
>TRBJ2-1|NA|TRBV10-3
AIRPSGDYNEQF
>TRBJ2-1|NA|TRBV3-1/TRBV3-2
ASSPLRLAGGAYNEQF
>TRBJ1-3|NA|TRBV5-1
ASSLGGDGNTIY
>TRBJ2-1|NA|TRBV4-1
ASSPYASSGGVRIYNEQF